These 3 T cell receptor beta chains were all obtained from the same sample, sequenced in a study of early T cells in non-severe SARS-CoV-2 infection. MiXCR, run by TCRdb on the 5' RACE reads, gives a single entry per CDR3 protein. The sample has roughly 50,000 distinct CDR3 sequences; 6.5% to 9.5% are singletons. Sequenced input: whole blood. The receptor source for this set is an adult who was a healthcare worker with PCR-confirmed SARS-CoV-2 infection or an uninfected control (not recorded which).

By sample fraction, this clonotype is medium-sized. The chain employs TRBV4-3 and TRBJ2-7, with 8 bases fitting TRBD2. In germline, CDR1 is LGHNA, CDR2 YSLEER. The J segment lost 3 bases and the V segment lost 0 bases, leaving 13 bases of the junction unmatched. The CDR3 loop spans 18 amino acids. The CDR3 reads CASSQDLRGGLLDYEQYF. In DNA form, the CDR3 reads TGCGCCAGCAGCCAAGATTTACGCGGGGGGTTACTGGACTACGAGCAGTACTTC.

In this sample, this clonotype turned up many times. This chain connects TRBV28 to TRBJ1-3; no clear D gene. This CDR3 contains 14 residues. Germline V gene lookup returns CDR1 MDHEN and CDR2 SYDVKM. The V and J ends lost 8 bases and 0 bases respectively, with 11 bases between them. The CDR3 here is CASHRPDSGNTIYF. The DNA of the CDR3 is TGTGCCAGCCATAGACCTGACTCTGGAAACACCATATATTTT.

By proportion, this clonotype is medium-sized (0.01 to 0.1%). The CDR3 is CASSLEPWTVRNEQFF. CDR3 nucleotides: TGTGCCAGCAGCTTGGAACCCTGGACAGTAAGGAATGAGCAGTTCTTC. The chain joins TRBV5-6 to TRBJ2-1; TRBD1 might be the D (6 bases). CDR1 SGHDT and CDR2 YYEEEE come from the germline V gene. Trimming removed 0 bases from V and 7 bases from J, with 17 bases in between. This CDR3 region has 16 residues.